A single sample gave rise to the 2 T cell receptor beta chains below, sequenced in a study of early T cells in non-severe SARS-CoV-2 infection. Via MiXCR, TCRdb re-called the 5' RACE reads, giving one row per CDR3 protein. The sample has over 45,000 distinct CDR3 sequences, roughly a tenth seen once. Sequencing was carried out using whole blood. The receptors here all came from an adult who was a healthcare worker with PCR-confirmed SARS-CoV-2 infection or an uninfected control (not recorded which).

This chain links TRBV7-8 with TRBJ2-1, with 11 bases identical to TRBD2. Germline CDR1 reads SGHVS; CDR2 reads FQNEAQ. The CDR3 spans 15 residues. With V trimmed by 4 bases and J by 13 bases, 12 bases remained unmatched. CDR3 amino acids: CASSSTSGTRHSQFF. CDR3 in DNA: TGTGCCAGCAGCTCGACTAGCGGGACGCGCCATAGTCAGTTCTTC.

The chain couples TRBV5-1 to TRBJ2-1; TRBD1 aligns across 11 bases. V shed 0 bases, J shed 3 bases, and the junction held 2 bases outside the gene matches. Germline values: CDR1 SGHRS, CDR2 YFSETQ. The CDR3 sequence is 16 residues long. This chain's CDR3 is CASSLAGTGGYNEQFF. The CDR3 DNA follows: TGCGCCAGCAGCTTGGCCGGGACAGGGGGCTACAATGAGCAGTTCTTC.